This T cell receptor (beta chain) was recorded in a study of T cells in Graves' hyperthyroidism and ophthalmopathy. V dropped 5 bases and J dropped 5 bases, with 11 bases sitting between them. Per germline, CDR1 SQVTM and CDR2 ANQGSEA. The CDR3 has 12 residues. Investigators excluded patients with uncontrolled infection, other autoimmune disease, pregnancy or lactation. From RNA transcripts, TCR beta CDR3 regions were amplified. An initial round of RT-PCR targeting the TCR CDR3 relied on the HTBI primer set. TCRdb independently ran MiXCR on the multiplex PCR reads; one entry per CDR3 protein. The table records roughly 740,000 distinct CDR3 sequences, about 17% of them present only once.

V and J are TRBV29-1 and TRBJ2-3; possibly TRBD2 for D (5 bases). The sequence derives from a man aged 18 to 29 with Graves' hyperthyroidism. The source material was blood. The CDR3 loop is CSVSSREDTQYF. As DNA, the CDR3 is TGCAGCGTTTCTAGCCGGGAAGATACGCAGTATTTT.